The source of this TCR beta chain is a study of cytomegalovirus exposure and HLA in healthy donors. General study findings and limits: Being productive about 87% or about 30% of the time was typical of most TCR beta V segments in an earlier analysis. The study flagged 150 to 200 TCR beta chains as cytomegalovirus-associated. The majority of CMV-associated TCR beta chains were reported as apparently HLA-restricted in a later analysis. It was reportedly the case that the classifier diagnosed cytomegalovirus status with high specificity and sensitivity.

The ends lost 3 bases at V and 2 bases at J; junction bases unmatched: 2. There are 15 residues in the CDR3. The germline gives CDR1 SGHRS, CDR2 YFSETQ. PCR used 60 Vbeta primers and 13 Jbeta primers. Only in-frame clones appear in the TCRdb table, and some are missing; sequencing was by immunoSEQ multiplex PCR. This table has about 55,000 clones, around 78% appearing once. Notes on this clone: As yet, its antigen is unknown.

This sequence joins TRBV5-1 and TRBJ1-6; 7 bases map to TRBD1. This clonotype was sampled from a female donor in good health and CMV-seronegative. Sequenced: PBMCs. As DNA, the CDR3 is TGCGCCAGCAGCTCTGGACAGGCCTATAATTCACCCCTCCACTTT. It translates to CASSSGQAYNSPLHF.